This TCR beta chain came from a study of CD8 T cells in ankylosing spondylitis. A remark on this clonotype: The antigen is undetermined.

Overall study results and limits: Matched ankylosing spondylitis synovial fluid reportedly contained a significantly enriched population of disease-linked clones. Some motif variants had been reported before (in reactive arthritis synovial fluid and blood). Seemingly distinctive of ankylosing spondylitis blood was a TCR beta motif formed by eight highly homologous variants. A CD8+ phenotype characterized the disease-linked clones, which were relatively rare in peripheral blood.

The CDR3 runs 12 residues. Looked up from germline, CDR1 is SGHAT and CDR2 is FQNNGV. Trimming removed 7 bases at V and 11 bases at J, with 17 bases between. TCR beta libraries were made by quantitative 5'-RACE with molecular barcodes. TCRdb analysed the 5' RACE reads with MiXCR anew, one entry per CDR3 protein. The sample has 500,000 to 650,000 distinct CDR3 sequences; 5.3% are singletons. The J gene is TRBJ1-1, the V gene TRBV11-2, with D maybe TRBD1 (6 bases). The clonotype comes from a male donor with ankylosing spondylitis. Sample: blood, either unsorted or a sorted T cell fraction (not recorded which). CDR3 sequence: CASNQWGRGAFF. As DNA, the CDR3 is TGTGCCAGCAACCAATGGGGGCGCGGGGCTTTCTTT.